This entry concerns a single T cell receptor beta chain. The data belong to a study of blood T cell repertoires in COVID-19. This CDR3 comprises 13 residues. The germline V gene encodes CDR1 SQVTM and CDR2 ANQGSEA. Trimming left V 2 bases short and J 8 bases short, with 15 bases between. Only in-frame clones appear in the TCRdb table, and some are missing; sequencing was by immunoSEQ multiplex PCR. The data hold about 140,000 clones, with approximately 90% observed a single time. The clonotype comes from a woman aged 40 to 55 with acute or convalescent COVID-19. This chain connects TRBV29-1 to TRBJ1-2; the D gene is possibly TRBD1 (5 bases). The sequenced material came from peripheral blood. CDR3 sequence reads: CSVEFGRRGGYTF. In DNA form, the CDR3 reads TGCAGCGTTGAATTCGGCCGTAGGGGAGGCTACACCTTC. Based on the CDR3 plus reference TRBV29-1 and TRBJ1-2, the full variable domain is SAVISQKPSRDICQRGTSLTIQCQVDSQVTMMFWYRQQPGQSLTLIATANQGSEATYESGFVIDKFPISRPNLTFSTLTVSNMSPEDSSIYLCSVEFGRRGGYTFGSGTRLTVV.